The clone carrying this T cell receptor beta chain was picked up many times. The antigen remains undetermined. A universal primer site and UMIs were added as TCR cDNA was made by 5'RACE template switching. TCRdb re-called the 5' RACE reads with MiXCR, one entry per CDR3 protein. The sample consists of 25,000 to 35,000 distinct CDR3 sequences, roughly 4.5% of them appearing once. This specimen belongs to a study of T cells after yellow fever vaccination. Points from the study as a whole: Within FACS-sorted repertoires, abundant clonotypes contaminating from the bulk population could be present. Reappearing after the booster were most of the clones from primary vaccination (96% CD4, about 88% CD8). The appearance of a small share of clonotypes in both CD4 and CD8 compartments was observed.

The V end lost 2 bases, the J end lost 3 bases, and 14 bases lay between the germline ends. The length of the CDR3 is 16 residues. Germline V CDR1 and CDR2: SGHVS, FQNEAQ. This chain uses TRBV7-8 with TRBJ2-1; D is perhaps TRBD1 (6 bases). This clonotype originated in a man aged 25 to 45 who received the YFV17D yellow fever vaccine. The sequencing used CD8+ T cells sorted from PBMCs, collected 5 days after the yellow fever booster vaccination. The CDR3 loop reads CASSLLSGDIYNEQFF. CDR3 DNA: TGTGCCAGCAGCTTATTATCAGGGGATATCTACAATGAGCAGTTCTTC.